The source of this T cell receptor (beta chain) is a study of CD8 T cells in ankylosing spondylitis. Study observations and caveats: As reported, disease-linked clones showed significant enrichment in matched ankylosing spondylitis synovial fluid. Both synovial fluid and blood in reactive arthritis had previously been reported to carry some motif variants. Peripheral blood samples showed relatively rare disease-linked clones, and these clones were CD8+.

Scientists made TCR beta libraries using quantitative 5'-RACE with molecular barcodes. TCRdb reprocessed the 5' RACE reads via MiXCR and lists one record per CDR3 protein. The repertoire holds 150,000 to 200,000 distinct CDR3 sequences, under 35% seen once, with about 6.3% in the top ten. Details on this clonotype: Its antigen is not known.

Per the germline V gene, CDR1 is MGHRA and CDR2 is YSYEKL. The CDR3 totals 15 residues. V was pared by 5 bases and J by 7 bases, with 11 bases of the junction left unmatched. The sequenced sample was synovial fluid, either unsorted or a sorted T cell fraction (not recorded which). The rearrangement joins TRBV4-1 to TRBJ1-2; 9 bases are shared with TRBD1. This sequence originates from a male donor with ankylosing spondylitis. As DNA, the CDR3 is TGCGCCAGCAGCGGGGACAGGGTCGGTAATGCTGGCTACACCTTC. Its protein is CASSGDRVGNAGYTF.